This T cell receptor beta chain emerged from a study of immune heterogeneity within non-small cell lung tumors. Study findings and constraints: A moderate but significant correlation was found, linking local T-cell clonality with local tumor mutational burden (R 0.3 to 0.35).

Bulk tumor genomic DNA, roughly 660 ng per sample, was used as template. Collection of several biopsies per primary tumor, spaced far apart, took place during surgery. Enrolled individuals presented with untreated, newly diagnosed non-small cell lung cancer and received curative surgery. The CDR3 is 15 residues long. V lost 4 bases, J lost 5 bases, and 8 bases stayed unmatched. CDR1 is SGHVS and CDR2 is FNYEAQ in the germline V gene. A multiplex PCR containing 32 V primers and 13 J primers was used to amplify TCR beta CDR3. TCRdb processed the multiplex PCR reads anew with MiXCR; each CDR3 protein has one entry. This table has about 21,000 distinct CDR3 sequences, around 28% appearing once. Notes on this clonotype: Its antigen is undetermined.

The genes are TRBV7-6 and TRBJ2-5, with 9 bases matching TRBD1. This TCR came from a man aged 35-49 years with non-small cell lung cancer. Source material: lung tumor tissue. In nucleotides, the CDR3 is TGTGCCAGCAGCTCTAGGACAGGGGATGACGAGACCCAGTACTTC. Encoded protein: CASSSRTGDDETQYF.